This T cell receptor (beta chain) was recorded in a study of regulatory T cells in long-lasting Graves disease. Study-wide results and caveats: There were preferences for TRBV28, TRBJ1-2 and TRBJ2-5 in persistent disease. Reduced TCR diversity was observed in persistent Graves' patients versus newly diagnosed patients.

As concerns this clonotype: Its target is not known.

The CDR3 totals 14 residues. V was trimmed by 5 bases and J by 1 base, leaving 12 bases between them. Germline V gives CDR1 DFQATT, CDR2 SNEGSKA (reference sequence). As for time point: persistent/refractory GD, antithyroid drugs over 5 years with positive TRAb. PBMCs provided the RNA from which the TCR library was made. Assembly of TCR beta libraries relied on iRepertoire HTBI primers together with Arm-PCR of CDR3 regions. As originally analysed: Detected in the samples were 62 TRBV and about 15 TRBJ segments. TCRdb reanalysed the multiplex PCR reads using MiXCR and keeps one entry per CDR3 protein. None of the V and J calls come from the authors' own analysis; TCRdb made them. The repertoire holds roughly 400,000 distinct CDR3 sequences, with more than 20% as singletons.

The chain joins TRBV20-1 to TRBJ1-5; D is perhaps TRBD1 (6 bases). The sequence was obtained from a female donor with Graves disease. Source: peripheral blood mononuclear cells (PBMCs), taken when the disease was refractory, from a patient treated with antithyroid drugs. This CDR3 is CSAHTGWSNQPQHF. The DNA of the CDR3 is TGCAGTGCTCATACAGGGTGGAGCAATCAGCCCCAGCATTTT.